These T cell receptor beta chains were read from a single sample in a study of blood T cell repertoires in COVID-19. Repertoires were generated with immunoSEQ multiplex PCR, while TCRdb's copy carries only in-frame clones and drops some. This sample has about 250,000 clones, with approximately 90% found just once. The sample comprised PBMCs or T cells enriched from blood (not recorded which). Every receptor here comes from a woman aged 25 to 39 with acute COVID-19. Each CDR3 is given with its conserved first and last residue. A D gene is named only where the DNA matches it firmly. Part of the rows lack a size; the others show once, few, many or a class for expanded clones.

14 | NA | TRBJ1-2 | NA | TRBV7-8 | CASSLQGLLYGYTF | TGTGCCAGCAGCTTGCAGGGCCTCCTATATGGCTACACCTTC
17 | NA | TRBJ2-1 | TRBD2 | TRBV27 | CASSLFTSGVGYNEQFF | TGTGCCAGCAGTTTATTCACTAGCGGGGTGGGCTACAATGAGCAGTTCTTC
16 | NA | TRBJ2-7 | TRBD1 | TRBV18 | CASSPPMGQGIHEQYF | TGTGCCAGCTCACCACCAATGGGACAGGGTATCCACGAGCAGTACTTC
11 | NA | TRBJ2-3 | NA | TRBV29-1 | CSVESADTQYF | TGCAGCGTTGAGTCCGCGGATACGCAGTATTTT
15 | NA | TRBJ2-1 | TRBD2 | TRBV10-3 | CAISESGGRAYEQFF | TGTGCCATCAGTGAGTCGGGCGGGAGGGCCTATGAGCAGTTCTTC
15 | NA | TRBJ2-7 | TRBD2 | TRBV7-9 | CASSFSGGPPYEQYF | TGTGCCAGCAGCTTTTCGGGAGGGCCGCCCTACGAGCAGTACTTC
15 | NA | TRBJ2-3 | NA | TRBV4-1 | CASSQEGAGADTQYF | TGCGCCAGCAGCCAAGAAGGTGCAGGGGCCGATACGCAGTATTTT
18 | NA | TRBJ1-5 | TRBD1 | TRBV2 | CASSFGTGVPRIDQPQHF | TGTGCCAGCAGTTTTGGGACAGGGGTCCCCCGCATCGATCAGCCCCAGCATTTT
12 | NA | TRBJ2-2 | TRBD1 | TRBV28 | CATDRATGELFF | TGTGCCACCGACAGGGCGACCGGGGAGCTGTTTTTT
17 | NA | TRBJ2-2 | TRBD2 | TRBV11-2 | CASSPRTSGANTGELFF | TGTGCCAGCAGCCCTCGGACTAGCGGGGCTAACACCGGGGAGCTGTTTTTT
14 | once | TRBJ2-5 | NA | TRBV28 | CASSHRFAIETQYF | TGTGCCAGCAGTCACCGGTTCGCAATAGAGACCCAGTACTTC
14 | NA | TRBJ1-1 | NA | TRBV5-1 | CASSFSPPDTEAFF | TGCGCCAGCAGCTTCTCCCCACCGGACACTGAAGCTTTCTTT
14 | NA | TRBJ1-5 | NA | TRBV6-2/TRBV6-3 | CASSDPGTYQPQHF | TGTGCCAGCAGTGACCCCGGGACATATCAGCCCCAGCATTTT
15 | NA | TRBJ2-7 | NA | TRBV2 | CASSDWRASSYEQYF | TGTGCCAGCAGTGATTGGCGGGCCAGCTCCTACGAGCAGTACTTC
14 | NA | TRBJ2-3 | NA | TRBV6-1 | CASSDGERVGTQYF | TGTGCCAGCAGTGACGGCGAGCGGGTGGGTACGCAGTATTTT
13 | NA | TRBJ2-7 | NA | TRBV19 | CASSIRGTYEQYF | TGTGCCAGTAGTATAAGGGGAACCTACGAGCAGTACTTC
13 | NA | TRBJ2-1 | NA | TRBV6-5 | CASSYPGAGEQFF | TGTGCCAGCAGTTACCCCGGCGCGGGTGAGCAGTTCTTC
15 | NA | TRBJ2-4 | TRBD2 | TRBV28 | CASLSGGADKNIQYF | TGTGCCAGCCTTAGCGGGGGGGCGGACAAAAACATTCAGTACTTC
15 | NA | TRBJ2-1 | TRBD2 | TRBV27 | CASSFLSGRVYEQFF | TGTGCCAGCAGTTTTCTCAGCGGGAGGGTCTATGAGCAGTTCTTC
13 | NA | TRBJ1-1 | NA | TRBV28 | CASSTVGGTEAFF | TGTGCCAGCAGTACAGTGGGGGGCACTGAAGCTTTCTTT
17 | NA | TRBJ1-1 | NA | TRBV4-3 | CASSQTRAGRQNTEAFF | TGCGCCAGCAGCCAAACCCGGGCAGGGAGGCAGAACACTGAAGCTTTCTTT
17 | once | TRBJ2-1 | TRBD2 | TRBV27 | CASSLRAGTSGYNEQFF | TGTGCCAGCAGTTTAAGGGCCGGGACTAGCGGTTACAATGAGCAGTTCTTC
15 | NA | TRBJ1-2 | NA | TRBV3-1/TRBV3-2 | CASSQERWAAYGYTF | TGTGCCAGCAGCCAAGAAAGGTGGGCAGCCTATGGCTACACCTTC
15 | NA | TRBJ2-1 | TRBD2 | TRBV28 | CASTRLAGGPNEQFF | TGTGCCAGCACCCGACTAGCGGGAGGGCCTAATGAGCAGTTCTTC
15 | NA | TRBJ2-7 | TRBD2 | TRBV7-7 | CASSLAPSGSYEQYF | TGTGCTAGCAGCTTAGCGCCTAGCGGGAGCTACGAGCAGTACTTC
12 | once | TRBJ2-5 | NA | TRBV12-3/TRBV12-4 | CASRSYTGLLNF | TGTGCCAGCAGGTCTTATACAGGGCTCCTAAACTTC
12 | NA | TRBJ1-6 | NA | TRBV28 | CASSSGDSPLHF | TGTGCCAGCAGTTCAGGGGATTCACCCCTCCACTTT
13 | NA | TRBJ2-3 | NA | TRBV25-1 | CASSEGSTDTQYF | TGTGCCAGCAGTGAGGGGAGTACAGATACGCAGTATTTT
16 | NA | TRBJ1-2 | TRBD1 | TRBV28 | CASSFLDRVRNYGYTF | TGTGCCAGCAGTTTTCTCGACAGGGTGCGAAACTATGGCTACACCTTC
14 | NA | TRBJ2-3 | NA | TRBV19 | CASSQRASTDTQYF | TGTGCCAGTAGCCAGCGGGCTAGCACAGATACGCAGTATTTT
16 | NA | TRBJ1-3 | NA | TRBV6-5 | CASSYGRVSSGNTIYF | TGTGCCAGCAGTTATGGCAGGGTCAGCTCTGGAAACACCATATATTTT
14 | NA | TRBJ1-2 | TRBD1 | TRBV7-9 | CASSPAGGLYGYTF | TGTGCCAGCAGTCCAGCAGGGGGACTCTATGGCTACACCTTC
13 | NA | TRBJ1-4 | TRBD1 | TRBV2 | CAGKDRVGEKLFF | TGTGCCGGAAAGGACAGGGTGGGTGAAAAACTGTTTTTT
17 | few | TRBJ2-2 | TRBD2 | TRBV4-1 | CASSQVVSGVNTGELFF | TGCGCCAGCAGCCAAGTGGTTAGCGGGGTAAACACCGGGGAGCTGTTTTTT
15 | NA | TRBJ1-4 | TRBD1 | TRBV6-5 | CASSQGTGGNEKLFF | TGTGCCAGCAGTCAGGGGACAGGCGGGAATGAAAAACTGTTTTTT
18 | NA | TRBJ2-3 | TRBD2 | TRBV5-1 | CASSPGLAGTTSTDTQYF | TGCGCCAGCAGCCCGGGACTAGCGGGAACAACTAGCACAGATACGCAGTATTTT
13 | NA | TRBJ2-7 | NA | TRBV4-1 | CASSQEQGYEQYF | TGCGCCAGCAGCCAAGAGCAGGGTTACGAGCAGTACTTC
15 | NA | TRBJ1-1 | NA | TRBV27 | CASSLGKGASTEAFF | TGTGCCAGCAGTTTAGGTAAAGGGGCGAGCACTGAAGCTTTCTTT
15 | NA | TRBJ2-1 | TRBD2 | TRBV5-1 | CASSLAGGPGHEQFF | TGCGCCAGCAGCTTGGCGGGAGGGCCGGGGCATGAGCAGTTCTTC
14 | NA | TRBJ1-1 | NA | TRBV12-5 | CASEAGSMNTEAFF | TGTGCTAGTGAAGCGGGGTCGATGAACACTGAAGCTTTCTTT